Listed below are T cell receptor beta chains from one sample, sequenced in a study of CD4 T cells in relation to SARS-CoV-2 and coronaviruses. Their antigen targets remain unknown. Sequencing used immunoSEQ multiplex PCR; TCRdb keeps in-frame clones, though not all of them. In the table there are about 36,000 clones, around 85% of which are singletons. Sequencing was done on a sample of naive CD4+ T cells from PBMCs, cultured in vitro. These receptors all come from an adult with COVID-19. The CDR3 runs from the conserved cysteine through the conserved F or W. The D gene is left open where the match is weak. The listing skips clone size in some rows; elsewhere it reads once, few, many or a size class.

TRBD2	TRBV2	NA	TRBJ2-1	CASRGGLALYNEQFF	TGTGCCAGCAGGGGGGGACTAGCGTTATACAATGAGCAGTTCTTC
TRBD2	TRBV2	NA	TRBJ2-1	CASTVAGGNSYNEQFF	TGTGCCAGCACTGTAGCGGGAGGCAACTCCTACAATGAGCAGTTCTTC
NA	TRBV19	NA	TRBJ1-6	CASSFAQYDNSPLHF	TGTGCCAGTAGTTTTGCCCAGTATGATAATTCACCCCTCCACTTT
TRBD1	TRBV6-6	NA	TRBJ1-5	CASSKGTASNQPQHF	TGTGCCAGCAGCAAAGGGACAGCTAGCAATCAGCCCCAGCATTTT
NA	TRBV13	NA	TRBJ1-1	CASSLPYTSGTEAFF	TGTGCCAGCAGCCTACCATATACTTCGGGCACTGAAGCTTTCTTT
NA	TRBV28	NA	TRBJ1-4	CASSLLKEKLFF	TGTGCCAGCAGTTTATTAAAGGAAAAACTGTTTTTT
NA	TRBV2	NA	TRBJ2-7	CASSVDVSYEQYF	TGTGCCAGCAGTGTCGACGTCTCCTACGAGCAGTACTTC
TRBD2	TRBV14	NA	TRBJ2-3	CASSHLGGRSDTQYF	TGTGCCAGCAGCCACTTGGGCGGGAGGTCAGATACGCAGTATTTT
NA	TRBV18	once	TRBJ1-4	CASLGRESEKLFF	TGTGCCAGCTTGGGCAGGGAGAGTGAAAAACTGTTTTTT
NA	TRBV11-2	NA	TRBJ2-5	CASSLSAETQYF	TGTGCCAGCAGCTTAAGCGCAGAGACCCAGTACTTC